The present TCR beta chain was sequenced within a study of breast tumors, draining lymph nodes, adjacent tissues. The study's findings and limits: Compared with basal-like, luminal-like tumors shared significantly more repertoire with nontumor tissue. The data were judged consistent with most tumor T cells coming from lymph node and expanding in tumor. Compared with lymph nodes, tumors were less diverse; compared with nontumor tissue, more. That most tumor T cells come from lymph nodes remained unproven.

Samples came from axillary lymph nodes draining the breast cancer. This clonotype was picked up many times. Its matching antigen is unknown. Each CDR3 protein is one row after TCRdb ran MiXCR on the multiplex PCR reads. The table lists around 100,000 distinct CDR3 sequences, about 20% of them singletons, with 1% to 1.5% in the top ten. This clonotype originated in a female donor with breast cancer. Some clones in this sample may be carry-over from other donors' samples. The sequenced sample was axillary lymph node tissue.

The CDR3 DNA sequence: TGTGCCAGCAGCACGCCCCAGGGGGCAAACTATGGCTACACCTTC. It codes for CASSTPQGANYGYTF. This rearrangement joins TRBV9 to TRBJ1-2; 8 nucleotides align to TRBD1. Per germline, CDR1 SGDLS and CDR2 YYNGEE. V shed 4 bases, J shed 2 bases, and the junction held 7 bases outside the gene matches. CDR3 length: 15 amino acids. The whole variable domain, remainder taken from reference TRBV9 and TRBJ1-2, is DSGVTQTPKHLITATGQRVTLRCSPRSGDLSVYWYQQSLDQGLQFLIQYYNGEERAKGNILERFSAQQFPDLHSELNLSSLELGDSALYFCASSTPQGANYGYTFGSGTRLTVV.